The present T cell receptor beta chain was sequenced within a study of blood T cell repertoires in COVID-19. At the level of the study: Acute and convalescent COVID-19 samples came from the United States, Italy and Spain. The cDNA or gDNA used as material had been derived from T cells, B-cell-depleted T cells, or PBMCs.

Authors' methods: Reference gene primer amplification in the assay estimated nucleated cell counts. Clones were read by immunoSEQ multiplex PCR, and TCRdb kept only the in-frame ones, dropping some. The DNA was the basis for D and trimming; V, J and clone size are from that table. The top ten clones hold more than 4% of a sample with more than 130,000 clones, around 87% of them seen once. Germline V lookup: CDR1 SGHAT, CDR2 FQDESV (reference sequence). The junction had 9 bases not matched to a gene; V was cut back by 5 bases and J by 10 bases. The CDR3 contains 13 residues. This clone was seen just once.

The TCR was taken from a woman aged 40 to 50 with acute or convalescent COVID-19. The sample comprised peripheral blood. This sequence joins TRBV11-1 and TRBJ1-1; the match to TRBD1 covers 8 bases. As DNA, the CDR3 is TGTGCCAGCAGCCCTCAGGGGGCGCATGGAGCTTTCTTT. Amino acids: CASSPQGAHGAFF.